A single T cell receptor (beta chain) is shown here with its context. Its antigen remains unidentified. V gave up 4 bases and J gave up 3 bases; unmatched junction bases: 4. CDR1 and CDR2 from the germline V gene are MNHNS and SASEGT. This CDR3 region has 15 residues. These data come from a study of cytomegalovirus exposure and HLA in healthy donors. Study summary: Assignment to the Caucasian-associated ancestry cluster applied to less than 85% of the approximately 380 genotyped donors.

PCR involved 60 Vbeta and 13 Jbeta primers. The assay was immunoSEQ multiplex PCR, and TCRdb's table has in-frame clones only and misses some. The repertoire holds some 130,000 clones, with approximately 78% as singletons. Notes on the study in general: It was shown in a later analysis that HLA-associated TCR beta chains were more clonally expanded than other, equally common chains. V segments that were indistinguishable, TRBV6-2 and TRBV6-3 among them, were omitted from analysis. About 87% or about 30% of the time was how often most TCR beta V segments were productive, according to an earlier analysis.

Specimen: PBMCs. The gene calls are TRBV6-1 and TRBJ2-1; 9 bases align to TRBD2. This sequence was found in a woman in her forties or fifties in good health and CMV-seropositive. The CDR3 DNA reads TGTGCCAGCAGTGGGCTTAGCGGGAGCTACAATGAGCAGTTCTTC. Its protein is CASSGLSGSYNEQFF.